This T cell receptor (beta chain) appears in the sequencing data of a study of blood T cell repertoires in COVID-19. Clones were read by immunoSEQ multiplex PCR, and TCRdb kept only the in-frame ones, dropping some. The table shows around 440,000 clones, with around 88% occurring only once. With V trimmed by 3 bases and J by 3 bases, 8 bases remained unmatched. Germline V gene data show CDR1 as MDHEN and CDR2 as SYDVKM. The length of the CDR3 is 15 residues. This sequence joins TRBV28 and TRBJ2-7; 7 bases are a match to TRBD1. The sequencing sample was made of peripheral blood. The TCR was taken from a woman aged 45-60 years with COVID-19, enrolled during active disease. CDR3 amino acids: CASSFTRGPGYEQYF. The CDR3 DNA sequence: TGTGCCAGCAGTTTTACAAGGGGGCCGGGCTACGAGCAGTACTTC.